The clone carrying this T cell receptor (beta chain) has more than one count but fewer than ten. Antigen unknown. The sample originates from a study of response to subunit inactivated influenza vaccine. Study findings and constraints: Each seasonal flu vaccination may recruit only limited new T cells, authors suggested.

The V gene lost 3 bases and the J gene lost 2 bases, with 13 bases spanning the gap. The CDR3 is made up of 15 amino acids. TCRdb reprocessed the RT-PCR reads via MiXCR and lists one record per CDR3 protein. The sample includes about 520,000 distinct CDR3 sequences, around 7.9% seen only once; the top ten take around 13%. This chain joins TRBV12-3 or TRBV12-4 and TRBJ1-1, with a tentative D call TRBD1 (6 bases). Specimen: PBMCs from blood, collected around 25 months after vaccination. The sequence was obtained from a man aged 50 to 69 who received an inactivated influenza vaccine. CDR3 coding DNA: TGTGCCAGCAGTTTCGACAGGAGGACTAACACTGAAGCTTTCTTT. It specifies CASSFDRRTNTEAFF.